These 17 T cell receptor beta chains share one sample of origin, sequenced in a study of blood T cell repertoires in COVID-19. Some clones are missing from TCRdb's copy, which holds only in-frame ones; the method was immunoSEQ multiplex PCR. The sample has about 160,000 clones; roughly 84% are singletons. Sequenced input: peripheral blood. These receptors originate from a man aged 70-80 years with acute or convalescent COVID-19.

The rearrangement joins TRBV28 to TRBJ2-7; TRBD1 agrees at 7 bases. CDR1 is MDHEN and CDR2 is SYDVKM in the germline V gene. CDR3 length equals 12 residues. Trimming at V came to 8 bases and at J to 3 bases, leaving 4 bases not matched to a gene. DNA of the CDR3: TGTGCCAGCCAGGGACAGATCTACGAGCAGTACTTC. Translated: CASQGQIYEQYF. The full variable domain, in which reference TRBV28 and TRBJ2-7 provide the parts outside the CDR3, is DVKVTQSSRYLVKRTGEKVFLECVQDMDHENMFWYRQDPGLGLRLIYFSYDVKMKEKGDIPEGYSVSREKKERFSLILESASTNQTSMYLCASQGQIYEQYFGPGTRLTVT.

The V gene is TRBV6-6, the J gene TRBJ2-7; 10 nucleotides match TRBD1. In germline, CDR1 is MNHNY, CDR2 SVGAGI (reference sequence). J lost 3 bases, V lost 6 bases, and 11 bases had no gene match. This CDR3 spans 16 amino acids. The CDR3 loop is CASSGDRGFPFYEQYF. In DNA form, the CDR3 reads TGTGCCAGCAGCGGGGACAGGGGTTTCCCCTTCTACGAGCAGTACTTC.

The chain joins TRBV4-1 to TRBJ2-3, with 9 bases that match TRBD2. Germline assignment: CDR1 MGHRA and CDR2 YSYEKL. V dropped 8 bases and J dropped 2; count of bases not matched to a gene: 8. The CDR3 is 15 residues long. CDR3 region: CASGNLAGNTDTQYF. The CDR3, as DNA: TGCGCCAGCGGAAACCTAGCGGGGAACACAGATACGCAGTATTTT.

CDR3 residues: CASSYSQAISNQPQHF. The CDR3 DNA is TGTGCCAGCAGTTACTCGCAAGCCATTAGCAATCAGCCCCAGCATTTT. The chain joins TRBV6-6 to TRBJ1-5; no clear D. The CDR3 is 16 amino acids. With 0 bases removed from V and 0 bases from J, the gap between germline ends came to 9 bases. Germline values: CDR1 MNHNY, CDR2 SVGAGI (reference sequence).

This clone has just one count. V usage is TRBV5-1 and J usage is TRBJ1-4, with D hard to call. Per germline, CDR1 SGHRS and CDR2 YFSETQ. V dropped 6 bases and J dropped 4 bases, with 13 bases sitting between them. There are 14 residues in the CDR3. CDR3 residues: CASTSSGSNEKLFF. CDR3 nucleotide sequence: TGCGCCAGCACCTCCTCCGGGAGTAATGAAAAACTGTTTTTT.

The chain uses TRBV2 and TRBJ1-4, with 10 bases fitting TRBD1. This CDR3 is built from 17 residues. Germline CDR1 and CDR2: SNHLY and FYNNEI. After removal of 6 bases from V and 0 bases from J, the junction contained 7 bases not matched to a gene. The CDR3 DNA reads TGTGCCAGCAGGGGCGTCGGACAGGGGGCAACTAATGAAAAACTGTTTTTT. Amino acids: CASRGVGQGATNEKLFF.

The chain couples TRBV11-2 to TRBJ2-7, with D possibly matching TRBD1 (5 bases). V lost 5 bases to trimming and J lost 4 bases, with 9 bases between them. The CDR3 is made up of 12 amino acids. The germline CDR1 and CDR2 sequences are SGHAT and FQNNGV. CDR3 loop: CASSPQGYEQYF. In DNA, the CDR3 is TGTGCCAGCAGCCCGCAGGGTTACGAGCAGTACTTC.

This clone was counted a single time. The CDR3, as DNA: TGCGCCAGCAGCTGGCAGGCTAGCGGGGAGGGAGAGACCCAGTACTTC. This encodes CASSWQASGEGETQYF. The rearrangement links TRBV5-1 to TRBJ2-5, with 9 nucleotides matching TRBD2. After removal of 3 bases from V and 4 bases from J, the junction contained 10 bases not matched to a gene. The CDR3 is made up of 16 amino acids. CDR1 SGHRS and CDR2 YFSETQ come from the germline V gene.

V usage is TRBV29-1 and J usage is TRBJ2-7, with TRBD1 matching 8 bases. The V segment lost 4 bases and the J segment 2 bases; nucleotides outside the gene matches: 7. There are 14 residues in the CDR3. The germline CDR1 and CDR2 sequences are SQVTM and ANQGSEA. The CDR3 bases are TGCAGCGTTGTAACGGACAGGGCGCCCTACGAGCAGTACTTC. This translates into CSVVTDRAPYEQYF.

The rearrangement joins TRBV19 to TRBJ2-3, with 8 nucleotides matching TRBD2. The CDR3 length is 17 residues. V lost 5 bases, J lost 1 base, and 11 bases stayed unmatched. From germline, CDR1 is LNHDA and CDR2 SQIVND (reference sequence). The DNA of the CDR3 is TGTGCCAGTAGTCCTATCGGGGGGGCTCTCGGCACAGATACGCAGTATTTT. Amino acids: CASSPIGGALGTDTQYF.

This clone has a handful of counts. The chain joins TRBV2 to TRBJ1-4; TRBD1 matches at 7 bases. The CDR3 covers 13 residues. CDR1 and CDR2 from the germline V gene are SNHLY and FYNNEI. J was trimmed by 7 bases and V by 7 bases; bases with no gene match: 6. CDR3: CASIKQGTEKLFF. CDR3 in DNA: TGTGCCAGCATTAAACAGGGGACTGAAAAACTGTTTTTT.

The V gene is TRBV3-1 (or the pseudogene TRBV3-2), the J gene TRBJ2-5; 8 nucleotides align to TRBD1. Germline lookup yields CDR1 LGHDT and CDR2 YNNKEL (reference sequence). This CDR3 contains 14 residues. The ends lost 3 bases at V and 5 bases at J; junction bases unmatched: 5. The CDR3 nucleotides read TGTGCCAGCAGCCAGACGACAGGGGTCGAGACCCAGTACTTC. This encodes CASSQTTGVETQYF.

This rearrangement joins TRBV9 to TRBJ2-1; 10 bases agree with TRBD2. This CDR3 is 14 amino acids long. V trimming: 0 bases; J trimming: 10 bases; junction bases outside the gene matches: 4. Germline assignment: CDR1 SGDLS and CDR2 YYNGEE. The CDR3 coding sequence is TGTGCCAGCAGCGTAGGACTAGCGGGCGGGGAGCAGTTCTTC. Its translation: CASSVGLAGGEQFF.

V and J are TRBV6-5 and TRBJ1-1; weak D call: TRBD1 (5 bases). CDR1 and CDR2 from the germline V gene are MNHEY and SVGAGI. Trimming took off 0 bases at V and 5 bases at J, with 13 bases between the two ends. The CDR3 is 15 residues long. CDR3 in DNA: TGTGCCAGCAGTTACTCGATTCTGGGGCTTACTGAAGCTTTCTTT. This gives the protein CASSYSILGLTEAFF.

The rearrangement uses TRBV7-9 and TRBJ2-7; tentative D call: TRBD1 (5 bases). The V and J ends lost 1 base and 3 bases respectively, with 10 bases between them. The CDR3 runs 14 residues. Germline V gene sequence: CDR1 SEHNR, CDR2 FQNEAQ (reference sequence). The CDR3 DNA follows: TGTGCCAGCAGCTTAGACGACAGAAACTACGAGCAGTACTTC. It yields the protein CASSLDDRNYEQYF.

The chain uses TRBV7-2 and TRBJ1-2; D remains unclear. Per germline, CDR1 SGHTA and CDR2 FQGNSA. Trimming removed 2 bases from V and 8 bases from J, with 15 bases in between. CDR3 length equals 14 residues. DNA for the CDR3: TGTGCCAGCAGCTTAACAGCCTACGATTCCGGCTACACCTTC. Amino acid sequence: CASSLTAYDSGYTF.

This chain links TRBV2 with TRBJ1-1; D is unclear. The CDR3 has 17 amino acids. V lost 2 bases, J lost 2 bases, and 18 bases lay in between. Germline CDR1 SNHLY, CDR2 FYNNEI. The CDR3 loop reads CASSEFGEGGFNTEAFF. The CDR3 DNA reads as TGTGCCAGCAGTGAATTCGGAGAAGGAGGTTTTAACACTGAAGCTTTCTTT.